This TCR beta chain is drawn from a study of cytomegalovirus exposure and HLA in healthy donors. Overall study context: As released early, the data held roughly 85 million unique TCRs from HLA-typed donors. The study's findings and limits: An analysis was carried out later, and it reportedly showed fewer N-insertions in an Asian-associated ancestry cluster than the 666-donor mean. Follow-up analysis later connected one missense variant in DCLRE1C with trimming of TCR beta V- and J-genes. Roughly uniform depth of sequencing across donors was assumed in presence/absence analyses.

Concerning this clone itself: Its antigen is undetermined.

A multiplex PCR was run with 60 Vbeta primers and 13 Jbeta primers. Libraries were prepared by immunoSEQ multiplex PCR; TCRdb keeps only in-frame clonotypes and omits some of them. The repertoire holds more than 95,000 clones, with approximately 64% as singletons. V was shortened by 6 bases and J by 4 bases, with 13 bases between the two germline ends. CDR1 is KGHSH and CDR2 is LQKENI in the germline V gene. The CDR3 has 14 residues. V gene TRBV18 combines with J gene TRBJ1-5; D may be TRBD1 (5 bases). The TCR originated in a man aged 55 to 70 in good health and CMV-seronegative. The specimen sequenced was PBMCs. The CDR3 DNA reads TGTGCCAGCTCTCCTTCCGGGGGGAATCAGCCCCAGCATTTT. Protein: CASSPSGGNQPQHF. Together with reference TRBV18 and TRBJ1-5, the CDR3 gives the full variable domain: NAGVMQNPRHLVRRRGQEARLRCSPMKGHSHVYWYRQLPEEGLKFMVYLQKENIIDESGMPKERFSAEFPKEGPSILRIQQVVRGDSAAYFCASSPSGGNQPQHFGDGTRLSIL.